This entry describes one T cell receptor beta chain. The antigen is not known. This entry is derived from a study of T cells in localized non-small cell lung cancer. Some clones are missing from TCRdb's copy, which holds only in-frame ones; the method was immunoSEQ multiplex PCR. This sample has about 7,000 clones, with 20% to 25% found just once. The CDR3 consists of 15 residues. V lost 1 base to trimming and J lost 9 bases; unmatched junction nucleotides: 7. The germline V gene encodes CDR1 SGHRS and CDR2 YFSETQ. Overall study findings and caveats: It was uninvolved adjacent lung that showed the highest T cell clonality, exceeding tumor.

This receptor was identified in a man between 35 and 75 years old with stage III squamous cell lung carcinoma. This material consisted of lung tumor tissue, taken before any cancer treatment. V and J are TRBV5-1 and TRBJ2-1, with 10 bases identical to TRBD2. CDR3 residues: CASSLSLAGDGEQFF. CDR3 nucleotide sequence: TGCGCCAGCAGCTTGAGTCTAGCGGGAGACGGTGAGCAGTTCTTC.